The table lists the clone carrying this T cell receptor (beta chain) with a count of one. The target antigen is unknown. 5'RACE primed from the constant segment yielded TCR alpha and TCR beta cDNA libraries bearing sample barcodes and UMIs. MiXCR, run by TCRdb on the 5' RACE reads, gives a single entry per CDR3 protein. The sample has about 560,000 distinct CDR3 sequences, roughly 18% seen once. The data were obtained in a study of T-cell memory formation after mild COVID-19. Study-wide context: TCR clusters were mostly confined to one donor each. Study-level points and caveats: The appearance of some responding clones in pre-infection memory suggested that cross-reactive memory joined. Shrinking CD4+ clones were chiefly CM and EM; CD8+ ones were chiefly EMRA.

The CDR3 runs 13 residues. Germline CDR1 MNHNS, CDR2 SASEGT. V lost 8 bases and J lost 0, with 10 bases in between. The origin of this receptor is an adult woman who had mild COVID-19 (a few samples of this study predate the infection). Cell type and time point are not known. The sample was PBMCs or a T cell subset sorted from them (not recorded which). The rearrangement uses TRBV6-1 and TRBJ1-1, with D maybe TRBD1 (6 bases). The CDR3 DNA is TGTGCCAGCGGGACAAAAATGAACACTGAAGCTTTCTTT. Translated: CASGTKMNTEAFF.